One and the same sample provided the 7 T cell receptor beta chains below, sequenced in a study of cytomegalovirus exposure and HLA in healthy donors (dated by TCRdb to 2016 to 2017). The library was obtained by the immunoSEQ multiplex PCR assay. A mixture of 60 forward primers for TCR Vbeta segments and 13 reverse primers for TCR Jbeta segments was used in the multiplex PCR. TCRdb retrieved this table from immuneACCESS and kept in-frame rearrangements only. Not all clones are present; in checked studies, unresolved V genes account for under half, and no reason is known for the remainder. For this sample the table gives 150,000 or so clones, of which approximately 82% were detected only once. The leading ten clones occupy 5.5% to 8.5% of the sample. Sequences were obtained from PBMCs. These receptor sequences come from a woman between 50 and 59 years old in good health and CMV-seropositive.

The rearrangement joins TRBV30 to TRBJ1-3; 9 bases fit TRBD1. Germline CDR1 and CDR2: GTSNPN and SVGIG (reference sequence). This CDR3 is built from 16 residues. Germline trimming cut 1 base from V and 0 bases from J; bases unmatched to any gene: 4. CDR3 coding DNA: TGTGCCTGGAGTGCCGGGACAGGGATCTCTGGAAACACCATATATTTT. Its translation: CAWSAGTGISGNTIYF.

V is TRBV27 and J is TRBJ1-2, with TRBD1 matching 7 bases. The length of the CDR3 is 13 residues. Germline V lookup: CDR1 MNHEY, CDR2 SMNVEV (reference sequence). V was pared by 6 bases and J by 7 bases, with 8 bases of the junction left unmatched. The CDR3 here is CASRPDRVGGYTF. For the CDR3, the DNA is TGTGCCAGCAGACCCGACAGGGTGGGTGGCTACACCTTC.

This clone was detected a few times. The CDR3 reads CASSLDGGGELFF. The CDR3 DNA is TGTGCCAGCAGCTTAGACGGGGGCGGGGAGCTGTTTTTT. V gene TRBV7-2 combines with J gene TRBJ2-2; the D gene is possibly TRBD2 (6 bases). Germline V gene sequence: CDR1 SGHTA, CDR2 FQGNSA. Trimming removed 1 base at V and 7 bases at J, with 7 bases between. The CDR3 extends over 13 amino acids.

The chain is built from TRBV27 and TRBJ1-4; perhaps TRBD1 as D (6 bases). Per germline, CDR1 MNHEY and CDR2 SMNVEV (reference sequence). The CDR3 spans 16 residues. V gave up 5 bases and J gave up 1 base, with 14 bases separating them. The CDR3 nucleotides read TGTGCCAGCAGTATCAGGGGTATCGTAACTAATGAAAAACTGTTTTTT. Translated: CASSIRGIVTNEKLFF.

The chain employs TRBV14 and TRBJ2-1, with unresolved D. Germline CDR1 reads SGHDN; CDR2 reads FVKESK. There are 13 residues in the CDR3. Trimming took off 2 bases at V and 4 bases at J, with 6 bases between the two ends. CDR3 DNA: TGTGCCAGCAGCCAATTACTATACAATGAGCAGTTCTTC. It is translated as CASSQLLYNEQFF.

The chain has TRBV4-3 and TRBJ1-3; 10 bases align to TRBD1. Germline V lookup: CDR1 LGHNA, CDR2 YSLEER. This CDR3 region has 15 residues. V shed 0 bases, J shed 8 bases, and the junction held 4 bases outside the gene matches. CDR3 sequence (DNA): TGCGCCAGCAGCCAAGAGAGGGACAGGGGTGACACCATATATTTT. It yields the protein CASSQERDRGDTIYF.

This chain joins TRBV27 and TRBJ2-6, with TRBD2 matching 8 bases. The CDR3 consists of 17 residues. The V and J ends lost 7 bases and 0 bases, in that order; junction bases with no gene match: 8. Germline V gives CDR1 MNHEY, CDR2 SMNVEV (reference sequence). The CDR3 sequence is CASTPQRGNSGANVLTF. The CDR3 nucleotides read TGTGCCAGCACGCCCCAGCGGGGGAACTCTGGGGCCAACGTCCTGACTTTC.